Below are 18 T cell receptor beta chains sequenced from a single sample in a study of technical replicates of blood from four donors. Sequencing was performed with immunoSEQ multiplex PCR; in TCRdb, only in-frame clones are kept and a portion is missing. The sample includes about 70,000 clones, around 97% of them seen just once. Sequencing was carried out using T cells isolated from PBMCs. These receptors were obtained from a human donor in good health.

The rearrangement links TRBV6-1 to TRBJ2-7, with 7 nucleotides matching TRBD1. Germline V lookup: CDR1 MNHNS, CDR2 SASEGT. The V gene end was trimmed by 9 bases and the J gene end by 2 bases; junction bases not matched to a gene: 10. CDR3 length: 14 residues. This chain's CDR3 is CASPDRAYPYEQYF. CDR3 DNA sequence: TGTGCCAGTCCCGACAGGGCCTATCCCTACGAGCAGTACTTC.

This chain joins TRBV30 and TRBJ2-1; TRBD1 matches 7 bases. The CDR3 loop spans 16 amino acids. CDR1 is GTSNPN, CDR2 SVGIG, per germline (reference sequence). The V segment lost 2 bases and the J segment 0 bases; nucleotides outside the gene matches: 7. CDR3 sequence (DNA): TGTGCCTGGAGTAGGGGGCGGGTCAGCTCCTACAATGAGCAGTTCTTC. As protein: CAWSRGRVSSYNEQFF.

The J gene is TRBJ2-5, the V gene TRBV25-1; 15 nucleotides align to TRBD2. The CDR3 is made up of 17 amino acids. V was clipped by 6 bases and J by 5 bases; unmatched bases: 10. Germline CDR1 reads MGHDK; CDR2 reads SYGVNS. CDR3 in DNA: TGTGCCAGCAGCCACGGACTAGCGGGGGGGCATTGGGAGACCCAGTACTTC. Amino acids: CASSHGLAGGHWETQYF.

V is TRBV15 and J is TRBJ2-7, with D perhaps matching TRBD1 (6 bases). This CDR3 is 15 amino acids long. Germline loops: CDR1 LNHNV, CDR2 YYDKDF (reference sequence). V was cut by 3 bases and J by 4 bases, with 16 bases left in between. The CDR3 reads CATSRSTGMGYEQYF. CDR3 bases: TGTGCCACCAGCAGGTCTACAGGGATGGGATACGAGCAGTACTTC. Supplemented by reference TRBV15 and TRBJ2-7, the full variable domain reads DAMVIQNPRYQVTQFGKPVTLSCSQTLNHNVMYWYQQKSSQAPKLLFHYYDKDFNNEADTPDNFQSRRPNTSFCFLDIRSPGLGDTAMYLCATSRSTGMGYEQYFGPGTRLTVT.

This chain connects TRBV9 to TRBJ2-2; TRBD2 aligns across 7 bases. The CDR3 spans 17 residues. J gave up 9 bases and V 0 bases, and 14 bases lay outside the gene matches. The germline gives CDR1 SGDLS, CDR2 YYNGEE. CDR3 in DNA: TGTGCCAGCAGCGTAGGTCGACGGGGGGACCCCCCCCGGGAGCTGTTTTTT. Its translation: CASSVGRRGDPPRELFF.

The chain uses TRBV27 and TRBJ1-2; a possible D gene is TRBD1 (6 bases). The CDR3 consists of 12 residues. Germline V gene lookup returns CDR1 MNHEY and CDR2 SMNVEV (reference sequence). Trimming took 9 bases from V and 4 from J, leaving 12 bases between them. The CDR3 loop is CARHAGAYGYTF. The CDR3 bases are TGTGCCAGGCACGCGGGGGCCTATGGCTACACCTTC.

This clone was seen once. J is TRBJ1-5 and V is TRBV4-1; 9 positions match TRBD1. CDR3 size: 18 residues. Germline V gene data show CDR1 as MGHRA and CDR2 as YSYEKL. With 6 bases clipped from V and 1 base from J, the junction kept 13 bases outside the gene matches. CDR3 bases: TGCGCCAGCAGGCTAGCACAGGGGGCAAGAATGAGCAATCAGCCCCAGCATTTT. This codes for CASRLAQGARMSNQPQHF.

The V and J genes are TRBV5-6 and TRBJ2-7; possible D gene TRBD1, 6 bases. CDR1 and CDR2 from the germline V gene are SGHDT and YYEEEE. V lost 5 bases, J lost 0 bases, and 15 bases lay in between. The CDR3 contains 15 residues. CDR3 bases: TGTGCCAGCAGGGGACGGTGGACAGCCTCCTACGAGCAGTACTTC. It yields the protein CASRGRWTASYEQYF.

The chain uses TRBV5-1 and TRBJ2-6; 8 bases align to TRBD1. This CDR3 contains 16 residues. Per germline, CDR1 SGHRS and CDR2 YFSETQ. V lost 4 bases and J lost 2; bases outside the gene matches: 5. CDR3 DNA sequence: TGCGCCAGCAGCCAACGGACAGGGACTGGGGCCAACGTCCTGACTTTC. Protein sequence: CASSQRTGTGANVLTF. Combining the CDR3 with reference TRBV5-1 and TRBJ2-6 gives the whole variable domain KAGVTQTPRYLIKTRGQQVTLSCSPISGHRSVSWYQQTPGQGLQFLFEYFSETQRNKGNFPGRFSGRQFSNSRSEMNVSTLELGDSALYLCASSQRTGTGANVLTFGAGSRLTVL.

The genes are TRBV18 and TRBJ2-4, with 16 bases matching TRBD2. Trimming at V came to 3 bases and at J to 5 bases, leaving 4 bases not matched to a gene. The germline gives CDR1 KGHSH, CDR2 LQKENI. The CDR3 is 17 amino acids. CDR3 in amino acids: CASSPGLAGGGQNIQYF. The CDR3 bases are TGTGCCAGCTCACCGGGACTAGCGGGAGGGGGCCAAAACATTCAGTACTTC.

The gene calls are TRBV5-1 and TRBJ2-1, with 13 bases matching TRBD2. The CDR3 length is 19 residues. From germline, CDR1 is SGHRS and CDR2 YFSETQ. With V trimmed by 4 bases and J by 0 bases, 10 bases remained unmatched. The CDR3 region has the DNA TGCGCCAGCAGCCTGGATGGGACTAGCGGGGCCAACTCCTACAATGAGCAGTTCTTC. It codes for CASSLDGTSGANSYNEQFF.

This chain links TRBV10-2 with TRBJ2-5, with TRBD2 identical over 8 bases. CDR3 length: 14 residues. Germline lookup yields CDR1 WSHSY and CDR2 SAAADI. V was pared by 6 bases and J by 5 bases, with 8 bases of the junction left unmatched. CDR3 in amino acids: CASRNGLAAETQYF. DNA of the CDR3: TGCGCCAGCAGAAACGGACTAGCCGCGGAGACCCAGTACTTC.

This chain uses TRBV5-6 with TRBJ2-3; TRBD2 aligns across 12 bases. With 1 base clipped from V and 6 bases from J, the junction kept 6 bases outside the gene matches. CDR3 length: 16 residues. The germline gives CDR1 SGHDT, CDR2 YYEEEE. The CDR3 reads CASSLLAGGVPDTQYF. In DNA, the CDR3 is TGTGCCAGCAGCTTGCTAGCGGGAGGGGTGCCGGATACGCAGTATTTT.

This rearrangement joins TRBV9 to TRBJ1-2; D is undetermined. Trimming shortened V by 5 bases and J by 4 bases, and 12 bases separated the two germline ends. CDR3 length equals 13 residues. Germline V gives CDR1 SGDLS, CDR2 YYNGEE. The CDR3 nucleotides are TGTGCCAGCAGGGGAGACTCCTTCTATGGCTACACCTTC. Its translation is CASRGDSFYGYTF. Using reference TRBV9 and TRBJ1-2 for the parts outside the CDR3, the full variable domain is DSGVTQTPKHLITATGQRVTLRCSPRSGDLSVYWYQQSLDQGLQFLIQYYNGEERAKGNILERFSAQQFPDLHSELNLSSLELGDSALYFCASRGDSFYGYTFGSGTRLTVV.

This clone has a single count. The chain links TRBV4-1 to TRBJ2-3, with 10 nucleotides matching TRBD1. The CDR3 is 19 residues long. The V gene end was trimmed by 1 base and the J gene end by 0 bases; junction bases not matched to a gene: 10. The germline V gene encodes CDR1 MGHRA and CDR2 YSYEKL. The CDR3 DNA is TGCGCCAGCAGCCAAGGGACAGGGGGGGTCATAGTTAGCACAGATACGCAGTATTTT. Amino acid sequence: CASSQGTGGVIVSTDTQYF.

This sequence joins TRBV5-1 and TRBJ1-4, with D maybe TRBD1 (5 bases). Germline assignment: CDR1 SGHRS and CDR2 YFSETQ. V was trimmed by 4 bases and J by 1 base, leaving 14 bases between them. The CDR3 is 16 residues long. CDR3 DNA: TGCGCCAGCAGCCCGCAGGGCTTTGGAACTAATGAAAAACTGTTTTTT. Translating gives CASSPQGFGTNEKLFF.

The chain recombines TRBV4-1 with TRBJ1-1; weak D call: TRBD1 (6 bases). CDR1 is MGHRA, CDR2 YSYEKL, per germline. The CDR3 spans 13 residues. V was trimmed by 5 bases and J by 5 bases, leaving 12 bases between them. The CDR3 nucleotides read TGCGCCAGCAGCTCACAGGGTAGAACTGAAGCTTTCTTT. It encodes CASSSQGRTEAFF.

The rearrangement joins TRBV2 to TRBJ1-5; D gene uncertain. This CDR3 spans 12 amino acids. CDR1 is SNHLY, CDR2 FYNNEI, per germline. Trimming cost V 3 bases and J 8 bases, with 8 bases left between them. The CDR3 coding sequence is TGTGCCAGCAGTGACATATTAGAGCCCCAGCATTTT. Protein product: CASSDILEPQHF.